This T cell receptor (beta chain) was sequenced during a study of early T cells in non-severe SARS-CoV-2 infection. TCRdb called the 5' RACE reads again in MiXCR, with one record for every CDR3 protein. The table has about 76,000 distinct CDR3 sequences, around 15% seen once. Deletions cut 5 bases from V and 4 bases from J, with 15 bases between. Germline CDR1 and CDR2: SGHAT and FQNNGV. CDR3 size: 14 residues. The TCR comes from an adult who was a healthcare worker with PCR-confirmed SARS-CoV-2 infection or an uninfected control (not recorded which). J is TRBJ2-7 and V is TRBV11-2; no clear D. The sequencing sample was made of whole blood. The chain's CDR3 is CASSPPGPLYEQYF. The CDR3 coding sequence is TGTGCCAGCAGCCCGCCCGGGCCGCTGTACGAGCAGTACTTC. Variable domain in full (rest from reference TRBV11-2 and TRBJ2-7): EAGVAQSPRYKIIEKRQSVAFWCNPISGHATLYWYQQILGQGPKLLIQFQNNGVVDDSQLPKDRFSAERLKGVDSTLKIQPAKLEDSAVYLCASSPPGPLYEQYFGPGTRLTVT.